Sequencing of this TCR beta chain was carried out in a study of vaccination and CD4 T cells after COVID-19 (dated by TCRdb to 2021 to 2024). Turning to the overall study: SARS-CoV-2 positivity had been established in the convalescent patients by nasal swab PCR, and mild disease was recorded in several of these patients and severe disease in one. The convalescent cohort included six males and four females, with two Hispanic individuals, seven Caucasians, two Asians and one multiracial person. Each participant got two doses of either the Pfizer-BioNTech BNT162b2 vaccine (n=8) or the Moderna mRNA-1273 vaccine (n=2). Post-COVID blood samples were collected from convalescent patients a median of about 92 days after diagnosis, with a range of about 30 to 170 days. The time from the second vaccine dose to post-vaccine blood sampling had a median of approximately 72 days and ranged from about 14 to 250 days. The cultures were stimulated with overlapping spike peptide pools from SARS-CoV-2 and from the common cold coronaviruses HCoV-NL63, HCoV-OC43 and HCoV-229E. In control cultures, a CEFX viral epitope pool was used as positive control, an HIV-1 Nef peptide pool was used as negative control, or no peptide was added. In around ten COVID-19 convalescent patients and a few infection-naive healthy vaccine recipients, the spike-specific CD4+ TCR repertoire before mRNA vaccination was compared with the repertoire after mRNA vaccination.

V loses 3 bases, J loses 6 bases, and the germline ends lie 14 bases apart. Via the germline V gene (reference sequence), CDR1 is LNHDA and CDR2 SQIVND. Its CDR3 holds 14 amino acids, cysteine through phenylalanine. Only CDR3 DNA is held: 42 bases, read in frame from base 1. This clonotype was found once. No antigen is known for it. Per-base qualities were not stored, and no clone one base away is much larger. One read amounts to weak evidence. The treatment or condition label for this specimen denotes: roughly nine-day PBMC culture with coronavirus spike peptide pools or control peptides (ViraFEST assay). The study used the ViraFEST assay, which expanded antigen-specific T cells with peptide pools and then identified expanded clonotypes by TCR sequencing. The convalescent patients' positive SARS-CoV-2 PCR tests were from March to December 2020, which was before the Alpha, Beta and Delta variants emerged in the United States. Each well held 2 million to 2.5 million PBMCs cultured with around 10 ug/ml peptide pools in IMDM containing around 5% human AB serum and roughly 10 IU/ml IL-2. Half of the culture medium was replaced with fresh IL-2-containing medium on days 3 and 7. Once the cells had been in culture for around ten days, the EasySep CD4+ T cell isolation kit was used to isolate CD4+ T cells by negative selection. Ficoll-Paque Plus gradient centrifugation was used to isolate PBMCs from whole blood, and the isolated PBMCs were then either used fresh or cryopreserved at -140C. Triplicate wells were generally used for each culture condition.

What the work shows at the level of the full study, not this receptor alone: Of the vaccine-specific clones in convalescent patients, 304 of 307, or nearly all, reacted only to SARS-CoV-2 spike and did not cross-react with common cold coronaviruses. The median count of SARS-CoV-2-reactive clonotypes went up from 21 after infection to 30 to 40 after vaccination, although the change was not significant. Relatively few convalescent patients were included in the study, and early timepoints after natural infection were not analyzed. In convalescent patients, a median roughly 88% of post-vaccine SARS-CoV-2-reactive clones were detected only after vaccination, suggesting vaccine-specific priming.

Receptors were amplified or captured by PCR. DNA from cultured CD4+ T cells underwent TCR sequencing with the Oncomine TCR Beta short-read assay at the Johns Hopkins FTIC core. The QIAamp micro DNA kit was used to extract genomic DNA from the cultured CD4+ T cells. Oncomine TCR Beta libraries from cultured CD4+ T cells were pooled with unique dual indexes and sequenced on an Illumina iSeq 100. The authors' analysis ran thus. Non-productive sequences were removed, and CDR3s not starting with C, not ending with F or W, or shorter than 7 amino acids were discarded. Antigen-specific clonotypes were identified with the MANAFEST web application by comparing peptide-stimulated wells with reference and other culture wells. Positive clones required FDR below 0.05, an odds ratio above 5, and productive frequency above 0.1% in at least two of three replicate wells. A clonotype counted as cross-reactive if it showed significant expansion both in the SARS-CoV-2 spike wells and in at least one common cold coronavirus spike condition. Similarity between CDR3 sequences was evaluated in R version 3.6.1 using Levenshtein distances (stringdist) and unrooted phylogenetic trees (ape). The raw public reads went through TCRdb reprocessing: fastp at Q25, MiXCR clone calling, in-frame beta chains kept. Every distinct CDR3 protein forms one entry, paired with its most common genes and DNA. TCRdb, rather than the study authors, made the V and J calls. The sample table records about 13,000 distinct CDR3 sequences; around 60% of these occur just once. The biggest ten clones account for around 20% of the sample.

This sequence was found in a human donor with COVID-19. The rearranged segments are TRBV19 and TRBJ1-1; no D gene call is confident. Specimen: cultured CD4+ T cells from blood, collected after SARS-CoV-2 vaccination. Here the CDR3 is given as CASSIRESTPEAFF. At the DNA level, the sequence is TGTGCCAGTAGTATTAGGGAGAGCACGCCTGAAGCTTTCTTT.